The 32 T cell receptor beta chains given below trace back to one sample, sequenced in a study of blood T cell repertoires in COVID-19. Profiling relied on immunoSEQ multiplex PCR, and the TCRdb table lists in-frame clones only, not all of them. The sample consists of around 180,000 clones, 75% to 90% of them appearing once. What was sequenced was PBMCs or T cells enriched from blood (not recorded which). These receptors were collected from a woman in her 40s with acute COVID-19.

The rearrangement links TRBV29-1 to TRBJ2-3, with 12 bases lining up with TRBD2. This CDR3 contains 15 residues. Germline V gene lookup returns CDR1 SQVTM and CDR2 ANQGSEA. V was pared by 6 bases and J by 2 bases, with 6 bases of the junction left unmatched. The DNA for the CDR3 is TGCAGCGTCCTAAGACTAGCGGGAGACACAGATACGCAGTATTTT. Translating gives CSVLRLAGDTDTQYF.

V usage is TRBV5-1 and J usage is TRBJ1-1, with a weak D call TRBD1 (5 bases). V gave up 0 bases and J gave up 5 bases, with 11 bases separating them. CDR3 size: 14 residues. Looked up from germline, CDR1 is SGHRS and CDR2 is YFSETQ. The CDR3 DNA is TGCGCCAGCAGCTTGGAGGCAGGGTTTACTGAAGCTTTCTTT. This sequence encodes CASSLEAGFTEAFF.

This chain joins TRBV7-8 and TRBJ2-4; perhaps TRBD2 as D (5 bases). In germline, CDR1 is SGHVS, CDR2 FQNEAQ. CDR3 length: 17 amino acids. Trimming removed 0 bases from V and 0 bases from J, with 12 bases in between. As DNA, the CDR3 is TGTGCCAGCAGCTTAGCGCTCGAGCGGAAAGCCAAAAACATTCAGTACTTC. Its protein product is CASSLALERKAKNIQYF. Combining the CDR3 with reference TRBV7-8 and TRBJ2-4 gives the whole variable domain GAGVSQSPRYKVAKRGQDVALRCDPISGHVSLFWYQQALGQGPEFLTYFQNEAQLDKSGLPSDRFFAERPEGSVSTLKIQRTQQEDSAVYLCASSLALERKAKNIQYFGAGTRLSVL.

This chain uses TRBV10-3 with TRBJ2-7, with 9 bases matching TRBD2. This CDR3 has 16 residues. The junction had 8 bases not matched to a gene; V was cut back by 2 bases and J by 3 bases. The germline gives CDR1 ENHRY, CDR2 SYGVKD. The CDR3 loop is CAISEGVAGGNYEQYF. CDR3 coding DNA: TGTGCCATCAGTGAGGGGGTGGCGGGAGGGAACTACGAGCAGTACTTC.

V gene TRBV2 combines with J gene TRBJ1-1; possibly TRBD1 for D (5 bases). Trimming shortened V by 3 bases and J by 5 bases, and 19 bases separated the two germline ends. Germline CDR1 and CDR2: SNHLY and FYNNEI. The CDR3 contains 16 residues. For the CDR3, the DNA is TGTGCCAGCAGTGATGGGGTGGGGGAGGAGGAGACTGAAGCTTTCTTT. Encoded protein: CASSDGVGEEETEAFF. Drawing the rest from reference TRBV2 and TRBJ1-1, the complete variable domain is EPEVTQTPSHQVTQMGQEVILRCVPISNHLYFYWYRQILGQKVEFLVSFYNNEISEKSEIFDDQFSVERPDGSNFTLKIRSTKLEDSAMYFCASSDGVGEEETEAFFGQGTRLTVV.

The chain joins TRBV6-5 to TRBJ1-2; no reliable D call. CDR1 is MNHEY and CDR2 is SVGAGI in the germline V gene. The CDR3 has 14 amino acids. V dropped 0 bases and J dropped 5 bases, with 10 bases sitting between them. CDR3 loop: CASSYSTGGYGYTF. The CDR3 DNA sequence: TGTGCCAGCAGTTACTCGACCGGAGGGTATGGCTACACCTTC.

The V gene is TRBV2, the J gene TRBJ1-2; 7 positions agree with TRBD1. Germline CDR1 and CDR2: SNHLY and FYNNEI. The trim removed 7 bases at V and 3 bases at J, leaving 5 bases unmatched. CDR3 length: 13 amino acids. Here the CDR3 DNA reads TGTGCCAGCACTACAGGGGCGGACTATGGCTACACCTTC. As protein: CASTTGADYGYTF.

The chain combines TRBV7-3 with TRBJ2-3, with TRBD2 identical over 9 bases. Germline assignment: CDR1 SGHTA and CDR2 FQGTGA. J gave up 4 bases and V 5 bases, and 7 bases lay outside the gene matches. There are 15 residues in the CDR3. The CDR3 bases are TGTGCCAGCAGCCCCGTGGTAGCGGGGGCAGATACGCAGTATTTT. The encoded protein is CASSPVVAGADTQYF.

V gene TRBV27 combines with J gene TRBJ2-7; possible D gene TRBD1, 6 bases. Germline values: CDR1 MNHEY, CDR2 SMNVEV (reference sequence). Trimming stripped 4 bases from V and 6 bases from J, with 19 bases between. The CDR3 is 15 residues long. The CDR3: CASSSQLFTGIEQYF. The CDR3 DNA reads TGTGCCAGCAGTTCCCAACTATTCACAGGGATCGAGCAGTACTTC.

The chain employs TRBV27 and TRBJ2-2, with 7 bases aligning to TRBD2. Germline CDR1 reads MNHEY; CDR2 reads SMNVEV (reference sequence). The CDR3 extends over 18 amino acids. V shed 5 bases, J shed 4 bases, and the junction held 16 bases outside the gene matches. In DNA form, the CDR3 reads TGTGCCAGCAGTCCTCCGCGGGGCGGGAGCATCCCCACCGGGGAGCTGTTTTTT. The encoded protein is CASSPPRGGSIPTGELFF.

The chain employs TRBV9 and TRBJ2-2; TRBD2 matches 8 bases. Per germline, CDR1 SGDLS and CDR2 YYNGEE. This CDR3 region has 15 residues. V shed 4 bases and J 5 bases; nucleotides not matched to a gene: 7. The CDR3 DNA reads TGTGCCAGCAGCCAAGCCCCTAGCGGGACCGGGGAGCTGTTTTTT. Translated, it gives CASSQAPSGTGELFF.

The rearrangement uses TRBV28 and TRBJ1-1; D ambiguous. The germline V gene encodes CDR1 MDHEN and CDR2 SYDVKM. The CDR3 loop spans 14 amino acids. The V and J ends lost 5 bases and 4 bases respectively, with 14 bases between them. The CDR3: CASSPERGGTEAFF. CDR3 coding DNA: TGTGCCAGCAGTCCCGAGAGAGGAGGCACTGAAGCTTTCTTT.

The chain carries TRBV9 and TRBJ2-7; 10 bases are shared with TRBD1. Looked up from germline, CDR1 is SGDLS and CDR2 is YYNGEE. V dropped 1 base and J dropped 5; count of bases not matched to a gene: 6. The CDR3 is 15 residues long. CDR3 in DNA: TGTGCCAGCAGCGTATCGGGGACAGGGGTGGACGAGCAGTACTTC. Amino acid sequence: CASSVSGTGVDEQYF. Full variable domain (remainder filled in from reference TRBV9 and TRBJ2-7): DSGVTQTPKHLITATGQRVTLRCSPRSGDLSVYWYQQSLDQGLQFLIQYYNGEERAKGNILERFSAQQFPDLHSELNLSSLELGDSALYFCASSVSGTGVDEQYFGPGTRLTVT.

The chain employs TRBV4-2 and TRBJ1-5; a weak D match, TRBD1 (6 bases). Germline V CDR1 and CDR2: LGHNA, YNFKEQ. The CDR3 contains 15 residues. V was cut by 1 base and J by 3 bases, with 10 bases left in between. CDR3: CASSQAQGTNQPQHF. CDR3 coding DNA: TGTGCCAGCAGCCAAGCACAGGGCACCAATCAGCCCCAGCATTTT.

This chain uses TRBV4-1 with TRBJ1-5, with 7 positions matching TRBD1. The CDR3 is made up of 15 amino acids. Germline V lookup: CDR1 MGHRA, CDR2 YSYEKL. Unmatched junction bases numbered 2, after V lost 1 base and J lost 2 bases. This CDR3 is CASSQGQGGNQPQHF. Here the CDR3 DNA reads TGCGCCAGCAGCCAAGGACAGGGAGGCAATCAGCCCCAGCATTTT.

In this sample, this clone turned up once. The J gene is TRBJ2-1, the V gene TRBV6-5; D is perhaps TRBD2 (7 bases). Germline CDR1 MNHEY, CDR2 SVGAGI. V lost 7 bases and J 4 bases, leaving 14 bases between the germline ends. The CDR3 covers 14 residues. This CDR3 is CASTWGGPYNEQFF. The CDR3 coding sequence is TGTGCCAGCACATGGGGGGGGCCATACAATGAGCAGTTCTTC.

The CDR3 coding sequence is TGTGCCAGCTCCGCACAGGTCGGATCCTACGAGCAGTACTTC. Its translation is CASSAQVGSYEQYF. This chain joins TRBV18 and TRBJ2-7; maybe TRBD1 (5 bases). The CDR3 sequence is 14 residues long. The germline CDR1 and CDR2 sequences are KGHSH and LQKENI. Trimming cost V 6 bases and J 1 base, with 13 bases left between them.

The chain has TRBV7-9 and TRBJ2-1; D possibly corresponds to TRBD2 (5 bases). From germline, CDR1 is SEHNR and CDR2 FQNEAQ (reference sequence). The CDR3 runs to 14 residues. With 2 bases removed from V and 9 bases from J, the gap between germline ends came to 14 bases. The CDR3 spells CASSLWAGRGEQFF. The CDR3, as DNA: TGTGCCAGCAGCTTATGGGCCGGACGGGGTGAGCAGTTCTTC.

This CDR3 is CASSQEAGGAYNEQFF. CDR3 coding DNA: TGTGCCAGCAGCCAAGAGGCAGGGGGCGCCTACAATGAGCAGTTCTTC. The chain combines TRBV4-2 with TRBJ2-1, with 8 bases identical to TRBD1. This CDR3 is built from 16 residues. Trimming cost V 0 bases and J 2 bases; bases outside gene matches: 3. The germline V gene encodes CDR1 LGHNA and CDR2 YNFKEQ.

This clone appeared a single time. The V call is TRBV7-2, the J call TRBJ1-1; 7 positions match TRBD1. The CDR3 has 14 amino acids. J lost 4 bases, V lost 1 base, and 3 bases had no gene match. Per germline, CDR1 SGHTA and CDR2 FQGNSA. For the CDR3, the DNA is TGTGCCAGCAGCTTAGACAGGGGTGGCACTGAAGCTTTCTTT. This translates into CASSLDRGGTEAFF.

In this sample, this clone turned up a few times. In DNA, the CDR3 is TGTGCCAGTAGTCCCAGGGACAGGGGTTACACCTTC. It translates to CASSPRDRGYTF. The chain employs TRBV19 and TRBJ1-2, with TRBD1 matching over 10 bases. The length of the CDR3 is 12 residues. The V and J ends lost 5 bases and 11 bases, in that order; junction bases with no gene match: 5. Per germline, CDR1 LNHDA and CDR2 SQIVND (reference sequence).

CDR3 residues: CASSLGQGSYGYTF. The CDR3 coding sequence is TGTGCCAGTAGCCTAGGCCAGGGTTCCTATGGCTACACCTTC. The chain uses TRBV19 and TRBJ1-2; the D gene is possibly TRBD1 (5 bases). The CDR3 contains 14 residues. V gave up 6 bases and J gave up 4 bases, with 15 bases separating them. Germline V gene lookup returns CDR1 LNHDA and CDR2 SQIVND (reference sequence).

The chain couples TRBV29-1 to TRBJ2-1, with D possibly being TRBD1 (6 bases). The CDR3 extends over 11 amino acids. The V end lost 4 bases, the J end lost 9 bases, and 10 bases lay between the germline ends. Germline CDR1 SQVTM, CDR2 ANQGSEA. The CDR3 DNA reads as TGCAGCGTTGTCGTACAGGGTGAGCAGTTCTTC. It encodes CSVVVQGEQFF.

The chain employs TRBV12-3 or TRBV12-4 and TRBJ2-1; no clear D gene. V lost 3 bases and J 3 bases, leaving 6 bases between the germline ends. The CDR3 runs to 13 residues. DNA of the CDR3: TGTGCCAGCAGTTTGGGCATCTACAATGAGCAGTTCTTC. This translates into CASSLGIYNEQFF.

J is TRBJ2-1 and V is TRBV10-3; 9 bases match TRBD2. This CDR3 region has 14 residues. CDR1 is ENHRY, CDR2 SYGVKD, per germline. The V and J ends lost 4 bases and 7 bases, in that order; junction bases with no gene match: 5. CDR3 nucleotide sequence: TGTGCCATCAGTGTCGGCGGGGGGGGTAATGAGCAGTTCTTC. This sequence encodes CAISVGGGGNEQFF.

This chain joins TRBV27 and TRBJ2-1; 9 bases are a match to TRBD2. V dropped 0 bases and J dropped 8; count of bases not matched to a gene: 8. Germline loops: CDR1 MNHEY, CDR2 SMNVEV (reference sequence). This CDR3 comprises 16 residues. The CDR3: CASSLSPGGGAYEQFF. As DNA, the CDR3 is TGTGCCAGCAGTTTATCGCCCGGCGGGGGGGCGTATGAGCAGTTCTTC.

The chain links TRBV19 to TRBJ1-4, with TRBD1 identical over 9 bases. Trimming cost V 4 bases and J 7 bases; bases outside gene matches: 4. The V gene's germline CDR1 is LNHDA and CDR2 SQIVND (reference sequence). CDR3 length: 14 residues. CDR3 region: CASSTQGASEKLFF. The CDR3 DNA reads TGTGCCAGTAGTACACAGGGGGCGTCTGAAAAACTGTTTTTT.

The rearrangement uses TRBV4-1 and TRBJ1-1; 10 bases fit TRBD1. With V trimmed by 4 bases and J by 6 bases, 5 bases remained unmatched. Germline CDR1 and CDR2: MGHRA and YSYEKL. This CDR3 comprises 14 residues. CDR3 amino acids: CASSPRDRGSEAFF. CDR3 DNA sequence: TGCGCCAGCAGCCCCCGGGACAGGGGCTCTGAAGCTTTCTTT.

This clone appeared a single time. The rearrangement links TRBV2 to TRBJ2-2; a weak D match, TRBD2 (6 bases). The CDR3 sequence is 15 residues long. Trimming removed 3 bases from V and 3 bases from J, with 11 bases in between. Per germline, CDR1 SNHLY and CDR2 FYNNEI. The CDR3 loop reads CASSDGGTHTGELFF. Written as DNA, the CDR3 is TGTGCCAGCAGTGACGGCGGGACTCACACCGGGGAGCTGTTTTTT.

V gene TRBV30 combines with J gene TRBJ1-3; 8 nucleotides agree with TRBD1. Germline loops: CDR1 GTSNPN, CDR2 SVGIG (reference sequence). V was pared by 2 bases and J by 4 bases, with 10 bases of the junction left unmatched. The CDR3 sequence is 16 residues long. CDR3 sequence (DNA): TGTGCCTGGAGTAAGGGTGGACAGGGTGCAGGAAACACCATATATTTT. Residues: CAWSKGGQGAGNTIYF. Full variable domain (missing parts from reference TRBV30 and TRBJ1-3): SQTIHQWPATLVQPVGSPLSLECTVEGTSNPNLYWYRQAAGRGLQLLFYSVGIGQISSEVPQNLSASRPQDRQFILSSKKLLLSDSGFYLCAWSKGGQGAGNTIYFGEGSWLTVV.

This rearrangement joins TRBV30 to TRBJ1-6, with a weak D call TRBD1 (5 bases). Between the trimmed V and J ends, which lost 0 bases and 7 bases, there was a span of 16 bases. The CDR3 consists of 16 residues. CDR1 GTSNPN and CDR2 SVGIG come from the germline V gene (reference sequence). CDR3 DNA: TGTGCCTGGAGTGTACCCCCGCCAGGGCACAATTCACCCCTCCACTTT. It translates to CAWSVPPPGHNSPLHF. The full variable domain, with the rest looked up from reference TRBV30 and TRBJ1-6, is SQTIHQWPATLVQPVGSPLSLECTVEGTSNPNLYWYRQAAGRGLQLLFYSVGIGQISSEVPQNLSASRPQDRQFILSSKKLLLSDSGFYLCAWSVPPPGHNSPLHFGNGTRLTVT.

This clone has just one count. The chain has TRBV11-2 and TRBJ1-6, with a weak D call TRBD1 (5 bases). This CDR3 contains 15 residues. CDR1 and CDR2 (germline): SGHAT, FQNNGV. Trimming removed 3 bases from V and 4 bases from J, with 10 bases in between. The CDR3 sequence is CASSFPGGYNSPLHF. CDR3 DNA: TGTGCCAGCAGCTTCCCCGGGGGGTATAATTCACCCCTCCACTTT.